This T cell receptor (beta chain) emerged from a study of blood T cells in healthy people across ages (dated by TCRdb to between 2014 and 2017). The study in broad terms: Template switching captured roughly one uniquely barcoded TCR beta cDNA molecule per two T cells in model experiments. Using deep sequencing normalized with unique cDNA molecular identifiers, the study measured how TCR beta repertoire diversity changes with age. Donors were grouped into four age groups: young (average approximately 16 years), middle-aged (about 38), aged (around 66) and long-lived (about 90). To avoid experimental bias, donors of different ages were randomly spread across the sequencing lanes. Two additional independent replicas of 1 million unique cDNA reads from the same blood draw were analyzed for two donors (one aged 18 to 29 and one aged 80 or older). Beyond this particular receptor, the publication reports: Estimates of total diversity based on one million sequenced T cells were regarded as lower bounds and as underestimates. Observed TCR beta diversity per million T cells fell roughly linearly with age, and a significant reduction was already apparent by age around 39. Because donor CMV infection status was unknown, age-related changes in expanded clonotypes were potentially confounded. The percentage of naive T cells measured by flow cytometry correlated strongly with observed TCR beta diversity. Compared with the aged group, the long-lived group had more naive CD4+ T cells, fewer expanded clones and increased TCR diversity, suggesting age selection. Bulk unsorted PBMC profiling prevented conclusive comparison of naive and antigen-experienced compartments.

A remark on this clonotype: No cognate antigen has been identified for it. Nothing much larger sits one base from this clone, and base qualities are not available.

The method was 5' RACE. For sequencing, an Illumina HiSeq 2500 was employed. The second PCR ran for about 6 to 12 cycles and used a J-beta primer mix along with a sample-barcoded 5' primer. A template-switch 5' adaptor carrying 12 random nucleotides introduced a unique molecular identifier onto each TCR beta cDNA molecule. Each sample yielded at least 3 million CDR3-containing paired-end reads. First-strand cDNA was synthesized from all RNA with the Mint cDNA synthesis kit, primed by a TRBC-specific oligonucleotide. Following uracil-DNA glycosylase treatment, all cDNA underwent a first 18-cycle PCR with the universal primers M1SS and BC2_uni_R. The original methods were these. Each sample was normalized by randomly selecting 1 million high-quality reads, each carrying a distinct molecular identifier. Instead of being binned into consensus sequences, reads with shared molecular identifiers were discarded. MiTCR, set to a Q25 quality threshold and the strictest error-elimination algorithm, was used for CDR3 identification, clonotype clustering and error correction. Lower-bound total TCR beta diversity was estimated with a nonparametric unseen species model using Euler transformation. TCRdb passed the public sequencing reads through fastp at Q25 and MiXCR, retaining productive beta sequences. A single entry per CDR3 protein holds the most common genes and DNA from its merged rows. V and J calls and clone size were set by TCRdb, not the authors. This sample gives around 1.7 million distinct CDR3 sequences in total; roughly 28% of them show up just once. Roughly 8.2% of the sample goes to the ten largest clones.

Donors were under 40 systemically healthy Caucasian individuals from Russia aged about 6 to 100 years. Each donor gave around 9 milliliters of peripheral blood, collected into EDTA-treated Vacutainer tubes. PBMCs were isolated by Ficoll-Paque density-gradient centrifugation, with at least 6 million obtained per sample. Trizol reagent was used to extract total RNA from PBMCs, with at least 5 micrograms per sample. For every donor, an aliquot of PBMCs went through flow cytometry to measure the percentages of naive CD45RAhigh/CD27high T cells. Sequencing input: blood. The clonotype comes from a woman in her twenties or thirties in good health.

The sequenced DNA: TGTGCCAGCAGCCAAGTGGACAGAGATGAAGCTTTCTTT. It encodes CASSQVDRDEAFF. The sequence links TRBV3-1 to TRBJ1-1; TRBD1 could be the D gene, as 6 bases match. The cysteine opens and the phenylalanine closes a CDR3 of 13 amino acids. Only the CDR3 region is kept as DNA, spanning 39 bases read in frame from base 1. The CDR1 and CDR2 encoded by the germline V gene (reference sequence) are LGHDT and YNNKEL. The junction shows trimming of 1 base on V and 7 bases on J, plus 10 bases between the germline ends. With all but the CDR3 taken from the reference TRBV3-1 and TRBJ1-1 genes, the full variable domain is: DTAVSQTPKYLVTQMGNDKSIKCEQNLGHDTMYWYKQDSKKFLKIMFSYNNKELIINETVPNRFSPKSPDKAHLNLHINSLELGDSAVYFCASSQVDRDEAFFGQGTRLTVV.